These 14 T cell receptor beta chains were all obtained from the same sample, sequenced in a study of CD8 T cells in ankylosing spondylitis. TCRdb recomputed calls from the 5' RACE reads with MiXCR, one row per CDR3 protein. The sample contains 250,000 to 350,000 distinct CDR3 sequences, roughly 20% of which appear only once. Sequenced material: blood, either unsorted or a sorted T cell fraction (not recorded which). These receptor sequences come from a male donor with ankylosing spondylitis or in good health (not recorded which).

The CDR3 region is CASSLSGEGYEQYV. The CDR3 coding sequence is TGTGCCAGCAGTTTATCAGGGGAGGGGTACGAGCAGTACGTC. This chain joins TRBV12-3 or TRBV12-4 and TRBJ2-7; perhaps TRBD2 as D (7 bases). V was pared by 2 bases and J by 4 bases, with 12 bases between. There are 14 residues in the CDR3.

The chain employs TRBV5-1 and TRBJ1-4; D uncertain. The CDR3 totals 17 residues. V lost 4 bases, J lost 1 base, and 17 bases lay in between. In germline, CDR1 is SGHRS, CDR2 YFSETQ. In DNA form, the CDR3 reads TGCGCCAGCAGCACCCTACCGGGGTCGGGAACTAATGAAAAACTGTTTTTT. Its translation: CASSTLPGSGTNEKLFF.

The CDR3 region has the DNA TGCGCCAGCAGCCTGGTAGCGGGGTCGAACAATGAGCAGTTCTTC. Translating it yields CASSLVAGSNNEQFF. The chain couples TRBV5-1 to TRBJ2-1; 8 bases fit TRBD2. The CDR3 is 15 residues long. Germline V CDR1 and CDR2: SGHRS, YFSETQ. Losses at the gene ends were 4 bases for V and 5 bases for J; bases not matched to a gene: 8.

The gene calls are TRBV19 and TRBJ1-2; D might be TRBD1 (6 bases). The CDR3 runs 16 residues. V lost 8 bases and J 2 bases, leaving 21 bases between the germline ends. Germline CDR1 reads LNHDA; CDR2 reads SQIVND (reference sequence). In nucleotides, the CDR3 is TGTGCCAGTCACCGGGCCTTCACCGGGGGCAACTATGGCTACACCTTC. This encodes CASHRAFTGGNYGYTF.

The table lists this clonotype with a few counts. The CDR3 DNA sequence: TGCAGTGCTAGAGATTTGCCTGGAGGCAGGGGCAATCAGCCCCAGCATTTT. Protein product: CSARDLPGGRGNQPQHF. The rearrangement uses TRBV20-1 and TRBJ1-5; weak D call: TRBD1 (5 bases). The V gene's germline CDR1 is DFQATT and CDR2 SNEGSKA (reference sequence). This CDR3 is 17 amino acids long. The ends were cut back, 0 bases at V and 2 bases at J, with 17 bases in the middle.

This clonotype has more than one count but fewer than ten. This chain uses TRBV12-3 or TRBV12-4 with TRBJ2-2; D may correspond to TRBD1 or TRBD2 (5 bases each). The CDR3 has 14 amino acids. V was clipped by 5 bases and J by 3 bases, with 10 bases between them. Written as DNA, the CDR3 is TGTGCCAGCAGTCTGGTGGGGGACACCGGGGAGCTGTTTTTT. Its translation: CASSLVGDTGELFF.

This sequence joins TRBV27 and TRBJ2-7; D is undetermined. Germline CDR1 reads MNHEY; CDR2 reads SMNVEV (reference sequence). This CDR3 spans 13 amino acids. Between the trimmed V and J ends, which lost 2 bases and 3 bases, there was a span of 8 bases. CDR3 residues: CASSLELGYEQYV. CDR3 DNA sequence: TGTGCCAGCAGTTTAGAATTGGGCTACGAGCAGTACGTC.

This clonotype was seen more than once but under ten times. The chain recombines TRBV20-1 with TRBJ2-3; maybe TRBD2 (6 bases). V shed 6 bases and J shed 2 bases, with 9 bases lying between them. Germline loops: CDR1 DFQATT, CDR2 SNEGSKA (reference sequence). The CDR3 loop spans 12 amino acids. In nucleotides, the CDR3 is TGCAGTGCGCGGGGCACCACAGATACGCAGTATTTT. Encoded protein: CSARGTTDTQYF.

The CDR3: CASSLASTSGVSTDTQYF. The CDR3 DNA follows: TGCGCCAGCAGCTTGGCTTCGACTAGCGGAGTTAGCACAGATACGCAGTATTTT. The rearrangement joins TRBV5-1 to TRBJ2-3; the match to TRBD2 covers 9 bases. There are 18 residues in the CDR3. The ends lost 0 bases at V and 0 bases at J; junction bases unmatched: 8. Germline loops: CDR1 SGHRS, CDR2 YFSETQ.

The chain couples TRBV10-3 to TRBJ2-3, with 7 bases lining up with TRBD2. V gave up 11 bases and J gave up 2 bases; unmatched junction bases: 7. Germline V gene lookup returns CDR1 ENHRY and CDR2 SYGVKD. This CDR3 spans 13 amino acids. The CDR3 DNA sequence: TGTGCCGGTGGGGGGGACTTCACAGATACGCAGTATTTT. Protein product: CAGGGDFTDTQYF.

This clonotype was counted a few times. J is TRBJ2-1 and V is TRBV12-3 or TRBV12-4, with 13 nucleotides matching TRBD2. Losses at the gene ends were 6 bases for V and 4 bases for J; bases not matched to a gene: 3. The CDR3 has 15 amino acids. CDR3 region: CASRELAGGYNEQFF. As DNA, the CDR3 is TGTGCCAGCAGAGAACTAGCGGGGGGGTACAATGAGCAGTTCTTC.

This clonotype was seen more than once but under ten times. This rearrangement joins TRBV2 to TRBJ2-5; D uncertain. Trimming removed 11 bases at V and 1 base at J, with 8 bases between. From germline, CDR1 is SNHLY and CDR2 FYNNEI. The CDR3 has 11 amino acids. The CDR3 DNA follows: TGTGCCCCCCTCCCCCAAGAGACCCAGTACTTC. Its translation: CAPLPQETQYF.

This clonotype was picked up a small number of times. The chain has TRBV5-1 and TRBJ2-2; 8 positions agree with TRBD1. CDR1 SGHRS and CDR2 YFSETQ come from the germline V gene. CDR3 size: 15 residues. V trimming: 3 bases; J trimming: 2 bases; junction bases outside the gene matches: 3. CDR3 region: CASSSQGANTGELFF. The CDR3, as DNA: TGCGCCAGCAGCTCGCAGGGGGCTAACACCGGGGAGCTGTTTTTT.

This clonotype showed up just a few times. The chain carries TRBV29-1 and TRBJ2-5; D may be TRBD1 (6 bases). V was shortened by 7 bases and J by 6 bases, with 15 bases between the two germline ends. In germline, CDR1 is SQVTM, CDR2 ANQGSEA. CDR3 length: 12 residues. The CDR3 nucleotides read TGCAGCGGCGAACAGGGTGCGCAGACCCAGTACTTC. This translates into CSGEQGAQTQYF. The whole variable domain, remainder taken from reference TRBV29-1 and TRBJ2-5, is SAVISQKPSRDICQRGTSLTIQCQVDSQVTMMFWYRQQPGQSLTLIATANQGSEATYESGFVIDKFPISRPNLTFSTLTVSNMSPEDSSIYLCSGEQGAQTQYFGPGTRLLVL.